This TCR beta chain was sequenced for a study of shared clonotypes between healthy human individuals. The method was immunoSEQ multiplex PCR; TCRdb's version includes in-frame clones alone and lacks a portion of them. Counted here are about 1 million clones, more than 65% occurring once; the ten biggest clones make up around 1.4%. This CDR3 comprises 17 residues. Trimming shortened V by 0 bases and J by 4 bases, and 19 bases separated the two germline ends. CDR1 is GTSNPN, CDR2 SVGIG, per germline (reference sequence). The TCR sequence derives from a man younger than 35 in good health. The sequenced material came from memory CD4+ T cells sorted from blood. The subset was: CD45RA-negative fraction. The chain employs TRBV30 and TRBJ1-5; D is uncertain. The CDR3 nucleotides read TGTGCCTGGAGTGTGCCCCGTTCCACCGGATTTAATCAGCCCCAGCATTTT. Translated: CAWSVPRSTGFNQPQHF.